A single T cell receptor beta chain is shown here with its context. Its antigen is undetermined. The data stem from a study of T cell responses to AZD1222 COVID-19 vaccine. Across the study: Combined were second doses at about 4 or about 12 weeks.

Sequencing was performed with immunoSEQ multiplex PCR; in TCRdb, only in-frame clones are kept and a portion is missing. The sample lists approximately 160,000 clones, more than 85% occurring once. The V and J ends lost 6 bases and 1 base, in that order; junction bases with no gene match: 1. The CDR3 contains 13 residues. Germline V CDR1 and CDR2: MNHEY, SVGAGI. General observations from the study: Vaccine-related CD4 TCRs covered spike, predominating at 160-218 and 743-854. Donors skewed white British and female; clonal diversity was possibly underestimated. Reportedly, close to half of spike-specific TCRs are directed against unmutated variant regions.

This material consisted of peripheral blood, taken on day 0 of AZD1222 vaccination. This clonotype originated in an adult in good health. The chain joins TRBV6-5 to TRBJ2-5; TRBD1 aligns across 8 bases. The CDR3 DNA follows: TGTGCCAGCAGGGACAGGGCCCAAGAGACCCAGTACTTC. Translation: CASRDRAQETQYF.